This TCR beta chain came from a study of blood T cells in healthy people across ages. Study-level findings and limits: A strong correlation between TCR beta diversity and naive T cell percentage was seen. Aged donors had fewer naive CD4+ cells and lower diversity than long-lived donors.

A note on this clonotype: What it recognizes is unknown.

Germline CDR1 reads SGHRS; CDR2 reads YFSETQ. J gave up 4 bases and V 4 bases, and 8 bases lay outside the gene matches. The CDR3 length is 15 residues. Primers used in a second PCR of roughly 6 to 11 cycles were a sample-barcoded 5' primer and a J-beta primer mix. TCRdb ran MiXCR on the 5' RACE reads and lists one entry per CDR3 protein. The sample lists 800,000 to 950,000 distinct CDR3 sequences, about 44% seen once, with around an eighth in the top ten. Sequencing was done on a sample of blood. The sequence derives from a man aged 30 to 39 in good health. The genes are TRBV5-1 and TRBJ2-3, with 8 bases fitting TRBD2. CDR3 amino acids: CASSPLRGAPDTQYF. CDR3 nucleotides: TGCGCCAGCAGCCCCTTGCGGGGGGCCCCAGATACGCAGTATTTT. Using reference TRBV5-1 and TRBJ2-3 for the parts outside the CDR3, the full variable domain is KAGVTQTPRYLIKTRGQQVTLSCSPISGHRSVSWYQQTPGQGLQFLFEYFSETQRNKGNFPGRFSGRQFSNSRSEMNVSTLELGDSALYLCASSPLRGAPDTQYFGPGTRLTVL.